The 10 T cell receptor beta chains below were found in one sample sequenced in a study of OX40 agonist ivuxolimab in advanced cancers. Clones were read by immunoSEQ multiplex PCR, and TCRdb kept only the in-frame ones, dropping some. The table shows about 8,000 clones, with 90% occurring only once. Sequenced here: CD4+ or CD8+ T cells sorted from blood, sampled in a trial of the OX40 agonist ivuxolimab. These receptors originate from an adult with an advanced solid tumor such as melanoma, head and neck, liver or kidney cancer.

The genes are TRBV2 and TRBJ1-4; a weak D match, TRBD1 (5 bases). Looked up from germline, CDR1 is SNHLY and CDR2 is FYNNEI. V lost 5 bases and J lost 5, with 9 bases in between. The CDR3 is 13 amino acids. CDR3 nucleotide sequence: TGTGCCAGCAGTATCCAGGGAAATGAAAAACTGTTTTTT. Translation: CASSIQGNEKLFF.

The CDR3 sequence is CASSQGVPRANSPLHF. DNA for the CDR3: TGTGCCAGCAGCCAAGGGGTTCCTCGAGCCAATTCACCCCTCCACTTT. The chain employs TRBV4-2 and TRBJ1-6, with D hard to call. The V and J ends lost 1 base and 7 bases respectively, with 14 bases between them. The CDR3 length is 16 residues. Looked up from germline, CDR1 is LGHNA and CDR2 is YNFKEQ.

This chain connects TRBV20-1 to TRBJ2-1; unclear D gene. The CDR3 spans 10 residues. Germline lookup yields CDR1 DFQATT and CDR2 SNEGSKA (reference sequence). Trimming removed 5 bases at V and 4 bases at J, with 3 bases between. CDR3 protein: CSALYNEQFF. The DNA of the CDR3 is TGCAGTGCTCTATACAATGAGCAGTTCTTC.

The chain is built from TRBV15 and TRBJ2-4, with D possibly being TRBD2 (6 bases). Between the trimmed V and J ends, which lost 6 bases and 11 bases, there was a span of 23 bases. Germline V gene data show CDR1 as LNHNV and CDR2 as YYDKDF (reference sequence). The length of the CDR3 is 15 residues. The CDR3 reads CATRQASEYWGVQYF. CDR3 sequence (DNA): TGTGCCACCAGGCAGGCCTCTGAATACTGGGGGGTTCAGTACTTC. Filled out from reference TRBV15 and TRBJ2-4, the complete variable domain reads DAMVIQNPRYQVTQFGKPVTLSCSQTLNHNVMYWYQQKSSQAPKLLFHYYDKDFNNEADTPDNFQSRRPNTSFCFLDIRSPGLGDTAMYLCATRQASEYWGVQYFGAGTRLSVL.

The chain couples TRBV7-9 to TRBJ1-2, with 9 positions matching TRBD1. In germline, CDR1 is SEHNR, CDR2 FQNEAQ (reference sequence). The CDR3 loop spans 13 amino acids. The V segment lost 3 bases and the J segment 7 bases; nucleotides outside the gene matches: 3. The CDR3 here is CASSLGQGGGYTF. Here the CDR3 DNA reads TGTGCCAGCAGCTTGGGACAGGGAGGTGGCTACACCTTC.

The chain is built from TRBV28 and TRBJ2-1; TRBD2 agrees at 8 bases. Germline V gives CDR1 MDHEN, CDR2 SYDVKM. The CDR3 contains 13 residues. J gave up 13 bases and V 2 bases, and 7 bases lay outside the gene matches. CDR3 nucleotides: TGTGCCAGCAGTTTAAGGCAACGGGAGGGTCAGTTCTTC. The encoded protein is CASSLRQREGQFF. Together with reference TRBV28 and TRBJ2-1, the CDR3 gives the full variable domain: DVKVTQSSRYLVKRTGEKVFLECVQDMDHENMFWYRQDPGLGLRLIYFSYDVKMKEKGDIPEGYSVSREKKERFSLILESASTNQTSMYLCASSLRQREGQFFGPGTRLTVL.

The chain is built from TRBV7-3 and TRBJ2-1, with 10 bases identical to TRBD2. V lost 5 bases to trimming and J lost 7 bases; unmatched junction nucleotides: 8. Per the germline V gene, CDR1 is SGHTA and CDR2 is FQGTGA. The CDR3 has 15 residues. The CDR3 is CASSPAGLASNEQFF. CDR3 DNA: TGTGCCAGCAGCCCCGCGGGACTAGCGAGTAATGAGCAGTTCTTC.

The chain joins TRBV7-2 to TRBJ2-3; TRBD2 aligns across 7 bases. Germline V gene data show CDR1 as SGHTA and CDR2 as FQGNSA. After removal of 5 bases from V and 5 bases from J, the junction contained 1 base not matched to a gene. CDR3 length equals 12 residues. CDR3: CASSPGGDTQYF. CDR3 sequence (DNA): TGTGCCAGCAGCCCGGGGGGAGATACGCAGTATTTT.

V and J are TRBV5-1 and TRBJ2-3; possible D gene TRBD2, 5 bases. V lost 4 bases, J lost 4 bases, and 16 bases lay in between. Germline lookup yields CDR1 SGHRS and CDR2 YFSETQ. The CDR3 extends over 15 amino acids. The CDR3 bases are TGCGCCAGCAGCGCCAGAGGCTTACTAGCAGATACGCAGTATTTT. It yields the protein CASSARGLLADTQYF.

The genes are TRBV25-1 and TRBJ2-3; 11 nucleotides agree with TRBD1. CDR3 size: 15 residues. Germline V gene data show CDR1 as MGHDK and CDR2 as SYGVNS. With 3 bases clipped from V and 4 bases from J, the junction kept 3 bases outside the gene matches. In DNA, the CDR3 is TGTGCCAGCAGTGAGGACAGGGGGCGGGCAGATACGCAGTATTTT. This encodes CASSEDRGRADTQYF.